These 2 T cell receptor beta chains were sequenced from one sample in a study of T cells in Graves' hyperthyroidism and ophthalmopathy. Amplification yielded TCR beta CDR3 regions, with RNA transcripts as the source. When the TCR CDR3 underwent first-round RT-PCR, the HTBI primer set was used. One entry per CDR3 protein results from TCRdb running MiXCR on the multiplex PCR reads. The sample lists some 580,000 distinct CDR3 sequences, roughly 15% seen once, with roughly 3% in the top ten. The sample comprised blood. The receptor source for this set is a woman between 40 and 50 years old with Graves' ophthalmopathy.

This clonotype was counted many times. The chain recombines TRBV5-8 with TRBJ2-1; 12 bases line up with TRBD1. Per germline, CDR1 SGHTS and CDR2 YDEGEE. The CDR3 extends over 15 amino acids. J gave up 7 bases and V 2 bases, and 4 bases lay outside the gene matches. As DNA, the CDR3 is TGTGCCAGCAGCTTCCGGGACAGGGGGCCAAATGAGCAGTTCTTC. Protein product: CASSFRDRGPNEQFF. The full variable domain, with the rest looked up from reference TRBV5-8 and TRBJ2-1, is EAGVTQSPTHLIKTRGQQATLRCSPISGHTSVYWYQQALGLGLQFLLWYDEGEERNRGNFPPRFSGRQFPNYSSELNVNALELEDSALYLCASSFRDRGPNEQFFGPGTRLTVL.

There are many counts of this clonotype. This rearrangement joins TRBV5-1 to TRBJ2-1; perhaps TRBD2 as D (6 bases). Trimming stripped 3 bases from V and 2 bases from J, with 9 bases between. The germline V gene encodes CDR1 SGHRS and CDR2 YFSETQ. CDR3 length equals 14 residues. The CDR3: CASSYGLTYNEQFF. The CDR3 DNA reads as TGCGCCAGCAGCTACGGACTAACCTACAATGAGCAGTTCTTC.